This T cell receptor (beta chain) comes out of a study of shared clonotypes between healthy human individuals (dated by TCRdb to the early 2020s). With regard to the full study: Three men and two women, aged 18 to 49 years, made up the cohort. To increase sequencing depth and limit assay-specific biases, TCR repertoire library preparation and sequencing were carried out by different laboratories using diverse techniques. Between about 0.94 and 10 billion PBMCs per donor were obtained by leukapheresis. The study deeply sequenced blood TCR repertoires of five healthy adults to estimate repertoire size and the extent of clonotype sharing between individuals. For each donor, CD4 naive and CD4 memory were each run on three plates, CD8 naive on two plates, and CD8 memory on one plate. The research as a whole found: Across a handful of donors, roughly 5.1% of naive CD4, around 3.5% of naive CD8, 2% to 2.5% of memory CD4, and about 0.4% of memory CD8 clonotypes were shared. Based on pairwise subsampling, the degree of clonotype sharing among donors was expected to be affected by sequencing depth. Estimated clonotype richness was generally larger for naive than for memory subsets. Incomplete sequencing was indicated by rarefaction of sorted-subset datasets, despite the large sequencing depth. Because the study included only a small number of donors, the genetic and exposure-history diversity represented was limited. Higher generation probabilities were observed for clonotypes shared by all four sorted-subset donors than for non-shared clonotypes. Sampling was restricted to blood, and TCR repertoires in tissue are likely to differ from TCR repertoires in blood.

Using the deep immunoSEQ assay, TCR CDR3 regions were amplified from genomic DNA by multiplex PCR. For each cell subset, the extracted genomic DNA was distributed evenly across all wells of several immunoSEQ 96-well plates, and each plate served as one replicate. For sorted subsets, about 0.2 ug genomic DNA, equal to tens of thousands of T cell genomes, was loaded into each replicate PCR. The purified libraries were quantified using a Qubit 3.0 fluorometer, sized with a Bioanalyzer 2100, and then quantified again using the KAPA Library Quantification kit. Every immunoSEQ 96-well plate was sequenced on a separate single-read 150-cycle Illumina NextSeq 550 flow cell. Concerning the study's data processing: Because only junctional sequences without quality scores were contained in the immunoSEQ output, filtering matching that applied to full-length reads could not be performed. To assign V/J genes and CDR3, sequences were annotated against IMGT germline references using PyIR, a Python wrapper for IgBLAST v1.9. Reads with weak V/J assignments (E-value above 1e-6), missing CDR3, stop codons, out-of-frame junctions, or ambiguous translated residues were removed. A V3J clonotype was defined by an identical inferred V gene, J gene, and CDR3 amino acid sequence. Percentage overlap between repertoires was computed as shared unique clonotypes divided by the size of the smaller repertoire. Richness of each repertoire was evaluated using RTK rarefaction, the Chao1 estimator, and Recon v2.1 estimates of unobserved clonotypes. Generation probabilities were computed with OLGA for all TCRbeta clonotypes obtained by the gDNA method from a few donors. In TCRdb, the immuneACCESS table is reduced to in-frame sequences with V and J assigned. These tables do not hold every clone; where another copy was compared, an unresolved V gene accounts for under half, and the others remain unexplained. For V, J and clone size, that table is used; D and trimming come from the DNA. The sample contains more than 400,000 clones, roughly 95% of them found a single time. The ten top clones hold about 0.068% of the sample.

Here V drops 4 bases and J drops 4 bases, and the junction holds 0 bases not matched to any gene. CDR1 and CDR2 were assigned from the germline V gene as SNHLY and FYNNEI. The CDR3 spans 13 residues, from the cysteine through the phenylalanine. The entry retains the CDR3 DNA only, 39 bases that are in frame from base 1. Note on this clone: The antigen it binds to is not known. Within one base of it there is no much larger clone, and no base qualities were kept.

The donors were healthy, HIV-negative adults who had no recently reported acute infections or vaccinations. Only Caucasian adults living in Nashville, Tennessee, USA were represented among the donors. CD4+ T cells were enriched by magnetic negative selection, after which naive cells were positively selected on CD45RA and the negative fraction was taken as the memory subset. After blood collection by leukapheresis, PBMCs were isolated using Ficoll-Histopaque density gradient centrifugation and then cryopreserved in the vapor phase of liquid nitrogen. Purity and quantity of every magnetically sorted T cell population were checked by analytical flow cytometry. From each sorted fraction, genomic DNA was isolated and quantified by UV absorbance on a Nanodrop 2000c.

The V gene is TRBV2 and the J gene is TRBJ2-2; the central 7 bases match TRBD2. Sequenced sample: naive CD4+ T cells sorted from blood. Sample cell subset or site, as interpreted from the label and publication: CD45RA+ positively selected. The source of this sequence is a woman aged 30 to 39 in good health. The encoded CDR3 is CASSAGGTGELFF. The sequenced DNA: TGTGCCAGCAGTGCGGGGGGCACCGGGGAGCTGTTTTTT.